The entry below gives a single TCR beta chain sequence along with its context. The antigen it recognizes is unknown. Per-nucleotide qualities are absent, and no much larger clonotype sits a single base away. These data belong to a study of blood T cell repertoires in COVID-19 (dated by TCRdb to 2019 to 2021). Concerning the study at large: Samples from collaborators originated in the United States, Italy and Spain and spanned both the acute and convalescent phases of COVID-19. Subjects who had been exposed to COVID-19, were actively infected with it, or had recovered from it provided the deeply sampled blood TCRbeta repertoires that made up the dataset. Where available, HLA class I and class II types were taken from metadata supplied by the sample provider and were not determined by assay-based typing. A freely available public database, intended as a resource for researchers studying the immune response to SARS-CoV-2, is where the repertoires were released. Sample metadata almost always included a de-identified subject ID, COVID-19 status, age in years and sex. The samples were drawn from the first 160 participants of the ongoing ImmuneRACE study and from 950 to 1,500 subjects provided by 6 global collaborators. The material from the prospective study consisted of cDNA or gDNA derived from T cells, B-cell-depleted T cells, or PBMCs.

In the prospective study, participants were about 18 to 100 years old, resided in under 30 geographic areas of the United States, and were enrolled through a virtual design. In the prospective study, participants were assigned to cohorts based on the clinical history participants reported in a screening survey and a study questionnaire. ImmuneRACE Cohort 3 recovered participants were defined by two consecutive negative NP/OP PCR tests, healthcare professional clearance, or symptom resolution. In the prospective study, whole blood, serum and a nasopharyngeal or oropharyngeal swab were collected from each participant by mobile phlebotomists. Additional blood draws and questionnaires over an approximately two-month period could optionally be provided by prospective study participants. Prospective study blood samples were shipped either frozen or at room temperature before DNA extraction. TCRbeta CDR3 regions were amplified from genomic DNA using the immunoSEQ Assay, a bias-controlled multiplex PCR. Regarding the original processing steps: The number of nucleated cells in each sample was estimated from the amplification of reference gene primers within the assay. Sequence reads were collapsed and filtered to measure the absolute abundance of every unique TCRbeta CDR3 rearrangement. For each sample, productive Simpson clonality was calculated as the square root of Simpson's diversity index over productive rearrangements. The source is immuneACCESS, and TCRdb retained only in-frame sequences with V and J called. Part of the clones is not carried over; for the studies checked, unresolved V genes explain less than half of this, and the remainder is unexplained. V and J calls and clone size are those listed in that table; D and trimming were worked out from the DNA. The sample table contains around 480,000 clones; only one count was recorded for about nine tenths of them. The ten largest clones represent about 0.65% of the sample.

Points the paper makes about the study in general: How much clinical and demographic metadata was included differed by source and by participant, and the metadata was provided uncurated.

The CDR3 holds 17 amino acids from the cysteine to the phenylalanine. Just the 51-base CDR3 DNA is kept, in frame starting at base 1. V is pared back by 2 bases and J by 0 bases, with 11 bases lying between the germline termini. CDR1 and CDR2 are read off the germline V gene as SGHTA and FQGNSA. The sequenced sample was PBMCs or T cells enriched from blood (not recorded which). The receptor chain draws on TRBV7-2 and TRBJ2-6; the D gene is perhaps TRBD2, on 6 matching bases. This clonotype was sampled from a woman aged 18-35 years who had recovered from COVID-19. In nucleotide form, the sequence is TGTGCCAGCAGCTTAAGCGGGTCATACTCTGGGGCCAACGTCCTGACTTTC. The translation is CASSLSGSYSGANVLTF.